This T cell receptor (beta chain) was sequenced for a study of blood T cell repertoires in COVID-19. The wider study: PBMCs, B-cell-depleted T cells, or T cells were the source of the cDNA or gDNA that made up the material.

Enrolled through a virtual design, the participants were between roughly 18 and 90 years of age and came from 24 US areas. Cohorts were assigned according to the clinical history that participants reported. The study counted Cohort 3 donors as recovered given two negative PCRs, clearance, or symptom resolution. Clones were read by immunoSEQ multiplex PCR, and TCRdb kept only the in-frame ones, dropping some. The table records about 250,000 clones, approximately 85% of them present only once. V lost 0 bases and J lost 2, with 9 bases in between. The CDR3 runs to 14 residues. CDR1 SGHRS and CDR2 YFSETQ come from the germline V gene.

The source is a woman in her 30s who had recovered from COVID-19. Specimen: PBMCs or T cells enriched from blood (not recorded which). V gene TRBV5-1 combines with J gene TRBJ2-7; maybe TRBD1 (5 bases). CDR3 in DNA: TGCGCCAGCAGCTTGGGGGGCCTCCCCTACGAGCAGTACTTC. This sequence encodes CASSLGGLPYEQYF.